This T cell receptor beta chain was observed in a study of spatial heterogeneity in lung cancer. Study background: A unique TCR and UMI combination showed up more than ten times in raw reads, on average.

Documented time point: sample taken at primary tumor resection. Donors were roughly 72 untreated early-stage non-small cell lung cancer patients. The input material, whole RNA from tumor, nontumor lung or frozen PBMC, was sequenced unsorted. This CDR3 has 13 residues. Germline assignment: CDR1 KGHSY and CDR2 FQNENV. With 3 bases clipped from V and 6 bases from J, the junction kept 2 bases outside the gene matches. Relative to its sample, this clonotype is large (0.1 to 1%). A distinct unique molecular identifier was carried by each TCR cDNA molecule. TCRdb reprocessed the 5' RACE reads with MiXCR, giving one entry per CDR3 protein. The sample includes some 4,100 distinct CDR3 sequences, 8.8% seen only once; the top ten take 6.5% to 7.5%.

V and J are TRBV16 and TRBJ2-7; 10 bases are a match to TRBD1. The TCR was taken from a female donor with early-stage non-small cell lung cancer. This specimen consisted of normal lung tissue next to the tumor, obtained at surgery. CDR3 bases: TGTGCCAGCAGCCACGGACAGGGGGGCGAGCAGTACTTC. Amino acids: CASSHGQGGEQYF.